Listed here are 9 T cell receptor beta chains from one sample, sequenced in a study of Ad26.COV2.S vaccination and SARS-CoV-2 variants (dated by TCRdb to the early 2020s). Library method: the immunoSEQ multiplex PCR assay. TCRdb's version of the immuneACCESS table is confined to in-frame rearrangements and falls short of the full clone set. An unresolved V gene accounts for under half of the shortfall where checked; the remainder is of unknown origin. This sample is represented by over 450,000 clones; roughly 87% of them were singletons. The top ten constitute around 1.8% of the sample. In the paper's terms, the treatment or condition label means: some 20 received Ad26.COV2.S at low or high dose, single or two shots; 5 received placebo; per-sample allocation not given. For vaccine and placebo recipients, repertoires were sequenced using samples collected on day 63 after the first injection. Sample: peripheral blood, taken in a trial of Ad26.COV2.S vaccine versus placebo. These receptor sequences come from a person aged 18-65 years who received the Ad26.COV2.S COVID-19 vaccine or a placebo.

The V call is TRBV5-1, the J call TRBJ1-5; 11 bases map to TRBD1. The CDR3 contains 15 residues. V trimming: 4 bases; J trimming: 7 bases; junction bases outside the gene matches: 7. The germline V gene has CDR1 SGHRS and CDR2 YFSETQ. The CDR3 bases are TGCGCCAGCAGCCCAGGACAGGGGGCTTGGCAGCCCCAGCATTTT. Translating it yields CASSPGQGAWQPQHF.

This chain joins TRBV2 and TRBJ2-1, with no clear D. Germline V CDR1 and CDR2: SNHLY, FYNNEI. V gave up 6 bases and J gave up 9 bases, with 12 bases separating them. This CDR3 has 12 amino acids. The CDR3 DNA reads TGTGCCAGCAGGGCGACCTATGGTGAGCAGTTCTTC. Protein product: CASRATYGEQFF.

This clone was seen only once. The rearrangement uses TRBV7-2 and TRBJ2-1, with D uncertain. The germline V and J ends were trimmed by 0 bases and 14 bases, with 17 bases remaining between them. Germline V gene sequence: CDR1 SGHTA, CDR2 FQGNSA. This CDR3 contains 14 residues. CDR3 nucleotide sequence: TGTGCCAGCAGCTTAGCGGAGATTGGAACAATAAAGTTCTTC. The encoded protein is CASSLAEIGTIKFF. Supplemented by reference TRBV7-2 and TRBJ2-1, the full variable domain reads GAGVSQSPSNKVTEKGKDVELRCDPISGHTALYWYRQSLGQGLEFLIYFQGNSAPDKSGLPSDRFSAERTGGSVSTLTIQRTQQEDSAVYLCASSLAEIGTIKFFGPGTRLTVL.

The J gene is TRBJ2-5, the V gene TRBV5-1, with no clear D. CDR3 size: 12 residues. Germline loops: CDR1 SGHRS, CDR2 YFSETQ. Trimming shortened V by 1 base and J by 4 bases, and 5 bases separated the two germline ends. The CDR3 bases are TGCGCCAGCAGCTTGTCGCGAGAGACCCAGTACTTC. Amino acid sequence: CASSLSRETQYF.

The chain employs TRBV7-8 and TRBJ1-6, with unresolved D. The length of the CDR3 is 13 residues. Germline CDR1 and CDR2: SGHVS and FQNEAQ. The V and J ends lost 6 bases and 7 bases respectively, with 10 bases between them. In DNA, the CDR3 is TGTGCCAGCAGTAGGGTATCGAATTCACCCCTCCACTTT. Amino acid sequence: CASSRVSNSPLHF.

This sequence joins TRBV2 and TRBJ1-1; no reliable D call. The CDR3 consists of 11 residues. The germline V gene encodes CDR1 SNHLY and CDR2 FYNNEI. The V end was cut by 4 bases, the J end by 7 bases, with 7 bases between. CDR3 sequence reads: CASSVRGEAFF. The CDR3 nucleotides read TGTGCCAGCAGTGTGCGGGGTGAAGCTTTCTTT.

The chain uses TRBV28 and TRBJ1-2; the match to TRBD1 covers 7 bases. V gave up 1 base and J gave up 5 bases; unmatched junction bases: 7. This CDR3 comprises 15 residues. In germline, CDR1 is MDHEN, CDR2 SYDVKM. The CDR3 reads CASSLSQGQPYGYTF. The DNA of the CDR3 is TGTGCCAGCAGTTTATCCCAGGGACAGCCTTATGGCTACACCTTC.

The chain joins TRBV7-8 to TRBJ2-7; TRBD1 matches at 7 bases. Germline CDR1 and CDR2: SGHVS and FQNEAQ. The V segment lost 5 bases and the J segment 2 bases; nucleotides outside the gene matches: 12. The length of the CDR3 is 16 residues. In DNA, the CDR3 is TGTGCCAGCAGCGGATACGACAGGGAGCTTACCTACGAGCAGTACTTC. Protein product: CASSGYDRELTYEQYF.

V and J are TRBV6-2 or TRBV6-3 and TRBJ1-5; D is perhaps TRBD1 (5 bases). Trimming removed 0 bases from V and 5 bases from J, with 17 bases in between. There are 17 residues in the CDR3. Germline CDR1 and CDR2: MNHEY and SVGEGT. The CDR3 loop is CASSYSRLKGPHQPQHF. CDR3 DNA: TGTGCCAGCAGTTACTCGAGGCTAAAGGGGCCCCATCAGCCCCAGCATTTT.